This TCR beta chain appears in the sequencing data of a study of control samples from healthy donors and cancer patients. TCRdb keeps only in-frame clones here, not all; method: immunoSEQ multiplex PCR. The repertoire includes approximately 52,000 clones, roughly 87% of them detected once, and roughly 3.8% sits in the top ten. Germline V gene data show CDR1 as LGHDT and CDR2 as YNNKEL (reference sequence). This CDR3 has 16 residues. Trimming shortened V by 3 bases and J by 0 bases, and 9 bases separated the two germline ends. This clonotype was obtained from a man in his fifties in good health. Sequencing was performed on blood. The rearrangement links TRBV3-1 (or the pseudogene TRBV3-2) to TRBJ1-6; D gene uncertain. The CDR3 sequence: CASSHKGISYNSPLHF. CDR3 in DNA: TGTGCCAGCAGCCATAAGGGAATCTCCTATAATTCACCCCTCCACTTT.